Each of the 6 T cell receptor beta chains below was sequenced from the same sample in a study of healthy donors' naive CD4 and CD8 T cells. TCR libraries were built from about 500 ng of total RNA by linear amplification. Via MiXCR, TCRdb re-called the reads, giving one row per CDR3 protein. Of around 180,000 distinct CDR3 sequences listed, about 70% are singletons. Sequenced: naive CD4+ and CD8+ T cells sorted from blood, pooled from several donors. Every receptor here comes from a pool of human donors in good health; the sample pools cells from several healthy donors.

This sequence joins TRBV6-5 and TRBJ1-5; the D is unclear. Germline V gene data show CDR1 as MNHEY and CDR2 as SVGAGI. This CDR3 has 13 amino acids. V lost 6 bases and J 3 bases, leaving 9 bases between the germline ends. In nucleotides, the CDR3 is TGTGCCAGCAGGAGAGGCCCCAATCAGCCCCAGCATTTT. Its translation: CASRRGPNQPQHF.

The table lists this clonotype with a count of one. The J gene is TRBJ1-1, the V gene TRBV6-5; D gene unclear. Per the germline V gene, CDR1 is MNHEY and CDR2 is SVGAGI. The CDR3 runs to 12 residues. The V gene lost 5 bases and the J gene lost 7 bases, with 11 bases spanning the gap. The CDR3 loop reads CASSNGRGEAFF. The CDR3 region has the DNA TGTGCCAGCAGTAACGGACGAGGTGAAGCTTTCTTT.

Only a few counts were recorded for this clonotype. The chain uses TRBV19 and TRBJ2-6, with unresolved D. V was clipped by 2 bases and J by 3 bases, with 8 bases between them. Germline V lookup: CDR1 LNHDA, CDR2 SQIVND (reference sequence). The CDR3 sequence is 15 residues long. CDR3 amino acids: CASSIWKGGANVLTF. The DNA for the CDR3 is TGTGCCAGTAGTATATGGAAAGGTGGGGCCAACGTCCTGACTTTC.

This chain connects TRBV5-6 to TRBJ2-7; D might be TRBD1 (5 bases). Trimming pared 6 bases from V and 4 bases from J, leaving 20 bases between. CDR1 and CDR2 from the germline V gene are SGHDT and YYEEEE. The CDR3 has 15 residues. The CDR3 spells CASKSGDSGVYEQYF. CDR3 bases: TGTGCCAGCAAATCCGGAGACAGTGGTGTTTACGAGCAGTACTTC.

This sequence joins TRBV30 and TRBJ1-1; D is undetermined. Germline values: CDR1 GTSNPN, CDR2 SVGIG (reference sequence). The germline V and J ends were trimmed by 5 bases and 6 bases, with 13 bases remaining between them. The CDR3 extends over 12 amino acids. The CDR3 coding sequence is TGTGCCTGGGATCCAGGTAGGGCTGAAGCTTTCTTT. It yields the protein CAWDPGRAEAFF. Full variable domain (remainder filled in from reference TRBV30 and TRBJ1-1): SQTIHQWPATLVQPVGSPLSLECTVEGTSNPNLYWYRQAAGRGLQLLFYSVGIGQISSEVPQNLSASRPQDRQFILSSKKLLLSDSGFYLCAWDPGRAEAFFGQGTRLTVV.

The rearrangement uses TRBV20-1 and TRBJ1-5; 11 nucleotides align to TRBD1. The CDR3 runs 15 residues. CDR1 and CDR2 (germline): DFQATT, SNEGSKA (reference sequence). Germline trimming cut 6 bases from V and 6 bases from J; bases unmatched to any gene: 10. CDR3 sequence reads: CSAGAGQGVGQPQHF. CDR3 DNA sequence: TGCAGTGCCGGAGCGGGACAGGGGGTAGGTCAGCCCCAGCATTTT.